This record concerns one TCR beta chain sequence. Original analysis: Amplification of reference gene primers was used by the study to estimate nucleated cell counts. Profiling relied on immunoSEQ multiplex PCR, and the TCRdb table lists in-frame clones only, not all of them. The DNA was the basis for D and trimming; V, J and clone size are from that table. Of approximately 150,000 clones listed, under 80% are singletons. These data originate in a study of blood T cell repertoires in COVID-19. Across the study: COVID-19 samples, acute and convalescent, were from the United States, Italy and Spain.

This CDR3 has 14 amino acids. V gave up 2 bases and J gave up 9 bases; unmatched junction bases: 6. Germline values: CDR1 MNHNS, CDR2 SASEGT. The material sequenced was peripheral blood. The chain uses TRBV6-1 and TRBJ1-1; 10 bases align to TRBD1. This receptor was identified in a man aged 55 to 70 with acute or convalescent COVID-19. CDR3 in DNA: TGTGCCAGCAGTGAACCGGGACAGGGGTGGCAAGCTTTCTTT. This encodes CASSEPGQGWQAFF.